The rows below give T cell receptor beta chains drawn from one sample of a study of blood T cell repertoires in COVID-19. The assay was immunoSEQ multiplex PCR, and TCRdb's table has in-frame clones only and misses some. The sample has about 220,000 clones; 80% to 90% are singletons. The sequenced sample consisted of peripheral blood. The receptors shown here come from a woman aged 60 to 75 who had recovered from COVID-19. Both conserved end residues are part of each CDR3. Each record gives: CDR3 protein, CDR3 DNA, V gene, J gene, clone size, D gene. The D gene is left open where the match is weak. The size of a clone is reported for some rows only, either as once, few or many, or as a class for expanded clones.

CDR3aa: CASSQGIAGTGELFF
CDR3nt: TGTGCCAGCAGCCAAGGAATAGCGGGTACCGGGGAGCTGTTTTTT
v_gene: TRBV9
j_gene: TRBJ2-2
abundance: once
d_gene: TRBD2

CDR3aa: CASSPDSEKLFF
CDR3nt: TGTGCCAGCAGTCCGGACAGTGAAAAACTGTTTTTT
v_gene: TRBV12-3/TRBV12-4
j_gene: TRBJ1-4
abundance: NA
d_gene: NA

CDR3aa: CASSLQGANYGYTF
CDR3nt: TGTGCCAGCAGCTTACAGGGGGCTAACTATGGCTACACCTTC
v_gene: TRBV11-2
j_gene: TRBJ1-2
abundance: NA
d_gene: TRBD1

CDR3aa: CASSIGSGDGYTF
CDR3nt: TGTGCCAGTAGTATAGGTTCCGGGGATGGCTACACCTTC
v_gene: TRBV19
j_gene: TRBJ1-2
abundance: once
d_gene: NA

CDR3aa: CASSVDGQGLYNEQFF
CDR3nt: TGTGCCAGCAGCGTAGACGGACAGGGGCTTTACAATGAGCAGTTCTTC
v_gene: TRBV9
j_gene: TRBJ2-1
abundance: NA
d_gene: TRBD1

CDR3aa: CASSRTRVEQYF
CDR3nt: TGTGCCAGCAGCCGCACCAGGGTCGAGCAGTACTTC
v_gene: TRBV14
j_gene: TRBJ2-7
abundance: few
d_gene: NA

CDR3aa: CASRAGTGNEKLFF
CDR3nt: TGTGCCAGCCGCGCGGGGACAGGCAATGAAAAACTGTTTTTT
v_gene: TRBV7-2
j_gene: TRBJ1-4
abundance: NA
d_gene: TRBD1

CDR3aa: CASSQVSGGVPRTQYF
CDR3nt: TGTGCCAGCAGCCAAGTTTCGGGGGGCGTCCCGAGGACCCAGTACTTC
v_gene: TRBV3-1/TRBV3-2
j_gene: TRBJ2-5
abundance: NA
d_gene: NA

CDR3aa: CASSPVGLGQPQHF
CDR3nt: TGTGCCAGCAGTCCGGTGGGGCTGGGGCAGCCCCAGCATTTT
v_gene: TRBV27
j_gene: TRBJ1-5
abundance: NA
d_gene: NA

CDR3aa: CASSQAGGYGYTF
CDR3nt: TGCGCCAGCAGCCAAGCGGGGGGCTATGGCTACACCTTC
v_gene: TRBV4-1
j_gene: TRBJ1-2
abundance: once
d_gene: NA

CDR3aa: CATSGQGAGELFF
CDR3nt: TGTGCCACCAGCGGACAGGGGGCCGGGGAGCTGTTTTTT
v_gene: TRBV24-1
j_gene: TRBJ2-2
abundance: few
d_gene: TRBD1

CDR3aa: CASSLSRTGGDQPQHF
CDR3nt: TGTGCCAGCAGTCTCTCCCGGACAGGGGGGGATCAGCCCCAGCATTTT
v_gene: TRBV28
j_gene: TRBJ1-5
abundance: NA
d_gene: TRBD1

CDR3aa: CASSGGVVPGGGNEQFF
CDR3nt: TGTGCCAGCAGTGGGGGTGTGGTCCCAGGGGGTGGGAATGAGCAGTTCTTC
v_gene: TRBV6-1
j_gene: TRBJ2-1
abundance: NA
d_gene: TRBD1

CDR3aa: CAISSTEDSRDTQYF
CDR3nt: TGTGCCATCAGCTCGACGGAGGACTCACGAGATACGCAGTATTTT
v_gene: TRBV10-3
j_gene: TRBJ2-3
abundance: NA
d_gene: NA

CDR3aa: CAWGNTGGRPLHF
CDR3nt: TGTGCCTGGGGCAACACAGGGGGTAGACCCCTCCACTTT
v_gene: TRBV30
j_gene: TRBJ1-6
abundance: NA
d_gene: TRBD1

CDR3aa: CASSLVSTSGGSSTDTQYF
CDR3nt: TGTGCCAGCAGCTTAGTCTCGACTAGCGGGGGATCTAGCACAGATACGCAGTATTTT
v_gene: TRBV7-8
j_gene: TRBJ2-3
abundance: once
d_gene: TRBD2

CDR3aa: CASSLADSGGFSYEQYF
CDR3nt: TGTGCCAGCAGCTTGGCCGATAGCGGGGGGTTCTCGTACGAGCAGTACTTC
v_gene: TRBV5-5
j_gene: TRBJ2-7
abundance: NA
d_gene: TRBD2

CDR3aa: CASSLGSQETQYF
CDR3nt: TGCGCCAGCAGCTTGGGTAGCCAAGAGACCCAGTACTTC
v_gene: TRBV5-1
j_gene: TRBJ2-5
abundance: NA
d_gene: NA

CDR3aa: CASSAPGQGTAEAFF
CDR3nt: TGCGCCAGCAGCGCCCCGGGACAGGGGACCGCTGAAGCTTTCTTT
v_gene: TRBV5-1
j_gene: TRBJ1-1
abundance: NA
d_gene: TRBD1

CDR3aa: CASSSPPGQPNF
CDR3nt: TGTGCCAGCAGCTCCCCCCCGGGACAGCCAAACTTC
v_gene: TRBV5-4
j_gene: TRBJ2-5
abundance: NA
d_gene: TRBD1

CDR3aa: CASTEQRGNTDTQYF
CDR3nt: TGTGCCAGCACGGAACAGCGGGGGAACACAGATACGCAGTATTTT
v_gene: TRBV6-5
j_gene: TRBJ2-3
abundance: NA
d_gene: TRBD2

CDR3aa: CASRPGTGGDEQFF
CDR3nt: TGTGCCAGCAGGCCCGGGACAGGGGGCGATGAGCAGTTCTTC
v_gene: TRBV7-2
j_gene: TRBJ2-1
abundance: NA
d_gene: TRBD1

CDR3aa: CAISGTRVGANEQFF
CDR3nt: TGTGCCATCAGTGGGACCAGGGTAGGGGCCAATGAGCAGTTCTTC
v_gene: TRBV10-3
j_gene: TRBJ2-1
abundance: NA
d_gene: NA

CDR3aa: CASSSSRSYEQYF
CDR3nt: TGTGCCAGCAGCTCCTCGAGATCCTACGAGCAGTACTTC
v_gene: TRBV12-1
j_gene: TRBJ2-7
abundance: NA
d_gene: NA

CDR3aa: CASSPIAGADTGELFF
CDR3nt: TGTGCCAGCAGCCCCATTGCGGGGGCGGACACCGGGGAGCTGTTTTTT
v_gene: TRBV11-2
j_gene: TRBJ2-2
abundance: NA
d_gene: NA

CDR3aa: CARDPGQGSDLTMNTEAFF
CDR3nt: TGCGCCAGGGACCCGGGACAGGGATCGGACTTGACTATGAACACTGAAGCTTTCTTT
v_gene: TRBV5-1
j_gene: TRBJ1-1
abundance: NA
d_gene: TRBD1

CDR3aa: CASSYDRNTIYF
CDR3nt: TGTGCCAGCAGTTACGACAGAAACACCATATATTTT
v_gene: TRBV6-5
j_gene: TRBJ1-3
abundance: once
d_gene: NA

CDR3aa: CASSTRTEGYTF
CDR3nt: TGTGCCAGCAGCACCCGGACTGAGGGCTACACCTTC
v_gene: TRBV5-4
j_gene: TRBJ1-2
abundance: few
d_gene: NA

CDR3aa: CSASNRGWSDTQYF
CDR3nt: TGCAGTGCTAGTAACAGGGGTTGGTCAGATACGCAGTATTTT
v_gene: TRBV20-1
j_gene: TRBJ2-3
abundance: NA
d_gene: TRBD1

CDR3aa: CASSLSGTTNIQYF
CDR3nt: TGTGCCAGCAGCTTGTCCGGGACTACTAACATTCAGTACTTC
v_gene: TRBV7-2
j_gene: TRBJ2-4
abundance: NA
d_gene: TRBD2

CDR3aa: CASSLIGSGDTQYF
CDR3nt: TGTGCCAGCAGTTTAATTGGTTCGGGAGATACGCAGTATTTT
v_gene: TRBV27
j_gene: TRBJ2-3
abundance: NA
d_gene: NA

CDR3aa: CASSATGWETQYF
CDR3nt: TGTGCCAGCAGTGCGACAGGGTGGGAGACCCAGTACTTC
v_gene: TRBV2
j_gene: TRBJ2-5
abundance: NA
d_gene: TRBD1

CDR3aa: CASSKIQGEGNEKLFF
CDR3nt: TGTGCCAGCAGTAAAATACAGGGGGAGGGAAATGAAAAACTGTTTTTT
v_gene: TRBV6-6
j_gene: TRBJ1-4
abundance: NA
d_gene: TRBD1

CDR3aa: CASSLGGRDQPQHF
CDR3nt: TGTGCCAGCAGCTTAGGAGGGAGGGATCAGCCCCAGCATTTT
v_gene: TRBV7-9
j_gene: TRBJ1-5
abundance: NA
d_gene: NA

CDR3aa: CASSKGPGVNTGELFF
CDR3nt: TGTGCCAGCAGCAAAGGCCCAGGGGTGAACACCGGGGAGCTGTTTTTT
v_gene: TRBV21-1
j_gene: TRBJ2-2
abundance: NA
d_gene: NA

CDR3aa: CSASQNTEAFF
CDR3nt: TGCAGTGCTAGCCAAAACACTGAAGCTTTCTTT
v_gene: TRBV20-1
j_gene: TRBJ1-1
abundance: NA
d_gene: NA